In this sample, the clone carrying this T cell receptor (beta chain) turned up once. This entry is derived from a study of blood T cell repertoires in COVID-19. TCRdb's table, derived via immunoSEQ multiplex PCR, lists solely in-frame clones and lacks some. The data contain more than 65,000 clones, 83% of them seen just once; the ten biggest clones take up 6.9%. Germline lookup yields CDR1 SGHNT and CDR2 YENEEA. The CDR3 is made up of 16 amino acids. V dropped 2 bases and J dropped 4 bases, with 14 bases sitting between them. Sequenced: peripheral blood. The gene calls are TRBV11-3 and TRBJ2-2; tentative D call: TRBD2 (7 bases). This clonotype was sampled from a man younger than 45 with COVID-19, enrolled during active disease. As DNA, the CDR3 is TGTGCCAGCAGCTTAAGAGGGGGGGTTGGCACCGGGGAGCTGTTTTTT. As protein: CASSLRGGVGTGELFF. Using reference TRBV11-3 and TRBJ2-2 for the parts outside the CDR3, the full variable domain is EAGVVQSPRYKIIEKKQPVAFWCNPISGHNTLYWYLQNLGQGPELLIRYENEEAVDDSQLPKDRFSAERLKGVDSTLKIQPAELGDSAVYLCASSLRGGVGTGELFFGEGSRLTVL.